This T cell receptor (beta chain) was obtained from a study of T-cell reconstitution after alpha-beta-depleted transplantation in children. Study-wide results and limits: Expanded graft clones, several hundred of them, were reportedly the source of alpha-beta T cells about two months after transplant. Newly made T cells mostly supplied T-cell counts and diversity one year after transplant. Surviving recipient cells, namely T cells and thymic progenitors, were the source of high day-60 TCRbeta diversity in some patients.

The CDR3 spans 15 residues. CDR1 is ENHRY, CDR2 SYGVKD, per germline. Trimming removed 3 bases from V and 0 bases from J; junction bases left unmatched: 4. At least ten counts were recorded for this clonotype. Its antigen remains unidentified. A TCRbeta library incorporating unique molecular identifiers was prepared. TCRdb processed the PCR reads anew with MiXCR; each CDR3 protein has one entry. Here the sample spans some 300,000 distinct CDR3 sequences, roughly 9.1% being singletons. The sequences come from PBMCs, collected before TCRalphabeta/CD19-depleted stem cell transplant. The chain carries TRBV10-3 and TRBJ1-1; 7 bases match TRBD1. This receptor was identified in a boy younger than two with acute myeloid leukemia, due to receive a stem cell transplant. In nucleotides, the CDR3 is TGTGCCATCAGTGAATCCGGGACAGTGAACACTGAAGCTTTCTTT. As protein: CAISESGTVNTEAFF.